The present TCR beta chain was sequenced within a study of shared clonotypes between healthy human individuals (dated by TCRdb to 2019 to 2021). For the wider study: The cohort comprised a couple of women and a few men aged 18 to 49 years. For each donor, CD4 naive and CD4 memory were each given three plates, CD8 naive was given two plates, and CD8 memory was given one plate. To estimate repertoire size and how much clonotype sharing occurs between individuals, the study deeply sequenced the blood TCR repertoires of about 5 healthy adults. Libraries were prepared and TCR repertoires were sequenced by different laboratories using diverse techniques, in order to increase sequencing depth and limit assay-specific biases. Leukapheresis yielded between about 0.85 and 9 billion PBMCs per donor. Broad study findings and their caveats: When a few donors were compared, the shared fraction of clonotypes was around 4.6% for naive CD4, about 4% for naive CD8, more than 2% for memory CD4, and 0.4% for memory CD8. Sampling was restricted to blood, and TCR repertoires in tissue are likely to differ from TCR repertoires in blood. Even with the large sequencing depth, rarefaction of the sorted-subset datasets indicated that sequencing was incomplete. Naive subsets generally had larger estimated clonotype richness than memory subsets did. Based on pairwise subsampling, the degree of clonotype sharing among donors was expected to be affected by sequencing depth. Compared with non-shared clonotypes, the clonotypes found in all four sorted-subset donors had higher generation probabilities. Because the study included a small number of donors, the genetic and exposure-history diversity represented was limited.

With regard to this clone: Its specific antigen is unknown. Base quality data are lacking; no much larger clone is found one base away.

Using the deep immunoSEQ assay, multiplex PCR amplified TCR CDR3 regions from genomic DNA. Extracted genomic DNA from each cell subset was spread evenly across all wells of several immunoSEQ 96-well plates, with each plate serving as a replicate. For sorted subsets, about 0.2 ug genomic DNA, equal to about 30,000 T cell genomes, was loaded into each replicate PCR. The purified libraries were quantified using a Qubit 3.0 fluorometer, sized with a Bioanalyzer 2100, and then quantified again using the KAPA Library Quantification kit. Every immunoSEQ 96-well plate was sequenced on a separate single-read 150-cycle Illumina NextSeq 550 flow cell. The paper's data handling went like this. Because the immunoSEQ output held only junctional sequences and lacked quality scores, the filtering could not match the filtering applied to full-length reads. To assign V/J genes and CDR3, sequences were annotated using PyIR, a Python wrapper for IgBLAST v1.9, with IMGT germline references. Reads were removed for weak V/J assignments (E-value above 1e-6), missing CDR3, stop codons, out-of-frame junctions, or ambiguous translated residues. V3J clonotypes were defined as sequences sharing the same inferred V gene, J gene, and CDR3 amino acid sequence. Percentage overlap between repertoires was computed as shared unique clonotypes divided by the size of the smaller repertoire. Three approaches were used to assess repertoire richness: RTK rarefaction, the Chao1 estimator, and Recon v2.1 estimates of unobserved clonotypes. Generation probabilities for all TCRbeta clonotypes obtained by the gDNA method from a handful of donors were computed using OLGA. TCRdb carries this immuneACCESS record with in-frame sequences only. Its versions omit some clonotypes, under half of them owing to an unresolved V gene in the studies checked, with the rest unexplained. The DNA was the basis for D and trimming; V, J and clone size are from that table. The sample table holds 2 million to 3 million clones, of which roughly 93% were seen once. Roughly 0.36% of the sample goes to the ten largest clones.

There are 16 amino acids in the CDR3, from cysteine to phenylalanine inclusive. The only DNA kept is the CDR3, 48 bases in frame from the first base. From the germline V gene, CDR1 is MGHDK and CDR2 is SYGVNS. V is shortened by 3 bases, J by 0 bases, and the region joining them spans 12 bases. The donors were healthy, HIV-negative adults who had no recently reported acute infections or vaccinations. All donors were Caucasian adults living in Nashville, Tennessee, USA. CD4+ T cells were enriched by magnetic negative selection; naive cells were then positively selected on CD45RA, and the negative fraction formed the memory subset. Blood was collected by leukapheresis, and PBMCs were isolated by Ficoll-Histopaque density gradient centrifugation and then cryopreserved in liquid nitrogen vapor phase. Analytical flow cytometry was used to check the purity and quantity of every magnetically sorted T cell population. From each sorted fraction, genomic DNA was isolated and quantified by UV absorbance on a Nanodrop 2000c.

The chain joins TRBV25-1 to TRBJ1-3; 5 matching bases give a weak D call of TRBD1. The receptor was isolated from a man aged 18-30 years in good health. Some clones in this sample may be carry-over from other donors' samples. Sequenced input: naive CD4+ T cells from PBMCs. Explained via the paper, the cell subset or site label denotes: CD45RA+ positively selected. The CDR3 reads as follows: CASSDIKGSSGNTIYF. The DNA reads as follows: TGTGCCAGCAGTGATATTAAGGGGTCCTCTGGAAACACCATATATTTT.